This T cell receptor beta chain was identified in a study of blood T cell repertoires in COVID-19. In the study overall: Whether acute or convalescent, the COVID-19 samples came from the United States, Italy and Spain. T cells, B-cell-depleted T cells, or PBMCs provided the cDNA or gDNA that served as material.

How the authors handled the data: Scientists estimated how many nucleated cells there were by amplifying reference gene primers. Sequenced by immunoSEQ multiplex PCR; TCRdb stores in-frame clones only, minus some. The V and J calls and clone size come from that table; D and trimming were worked out from the DNA. The repertoire includes some 40,000 clones, 78% of them detected once, and approximately 15% sits in the top ten. This clone was picked up one time. The CDR3 is 14 amino acids. Germline V gene data show CDR1 as SGHRS and CDR2 as YFSETQ. Deletions cut 0 bases from V and 0 bases from J, with 6 bases between.

This TCR came from a man between 70 and 80 years old with acute or convalescent COVID-19. Sequencing was performed on peripheral blood. This chain links TRBV5-1 with TRBJ1-2; D gene unclear. This chain's CDR3 is CASSLAIANYGYTF. Here the CDR3 DNA reads TGCGCCAGCAGCTTGGCCATAGCTAACTATGGCTACACCTTC.